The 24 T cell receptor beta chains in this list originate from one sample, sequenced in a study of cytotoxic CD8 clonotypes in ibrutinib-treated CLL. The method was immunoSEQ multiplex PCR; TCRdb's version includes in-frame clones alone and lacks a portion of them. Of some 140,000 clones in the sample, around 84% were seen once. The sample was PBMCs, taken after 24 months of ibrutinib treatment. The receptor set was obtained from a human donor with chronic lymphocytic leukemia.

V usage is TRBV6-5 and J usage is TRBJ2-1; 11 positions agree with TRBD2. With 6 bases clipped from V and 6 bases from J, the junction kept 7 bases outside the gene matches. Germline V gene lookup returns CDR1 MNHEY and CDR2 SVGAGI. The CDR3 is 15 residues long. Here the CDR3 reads CASRDSGGAANEQFF. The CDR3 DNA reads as TGTGCCAGCAGGGATAGCGGGGGGGCCGCCAATGAGCAGTTCTTC.

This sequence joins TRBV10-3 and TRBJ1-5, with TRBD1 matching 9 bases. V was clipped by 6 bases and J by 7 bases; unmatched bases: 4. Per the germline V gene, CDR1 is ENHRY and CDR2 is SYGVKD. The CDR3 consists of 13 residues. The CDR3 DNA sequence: TGTGCCATCAGGGGACAGGGAATGCAGCCCCAGCATTTT. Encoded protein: CAIRGQGMQPQHF.

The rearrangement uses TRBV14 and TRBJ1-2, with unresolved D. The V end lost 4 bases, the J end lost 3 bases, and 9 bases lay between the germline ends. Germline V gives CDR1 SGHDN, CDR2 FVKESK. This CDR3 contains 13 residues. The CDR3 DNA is TGTGCCAGCAGCCCGACGGAATACTATGGCTACACCTTC. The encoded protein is CASSPTEYYGYTF.

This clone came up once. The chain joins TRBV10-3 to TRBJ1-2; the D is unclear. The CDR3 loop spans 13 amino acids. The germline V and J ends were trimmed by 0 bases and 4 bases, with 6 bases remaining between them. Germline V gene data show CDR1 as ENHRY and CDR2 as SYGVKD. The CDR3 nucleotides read TGTGCCATCAGTGAGTCACTCAGCTATGGCTACACCTTC. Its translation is CAISESLSYGYTF.

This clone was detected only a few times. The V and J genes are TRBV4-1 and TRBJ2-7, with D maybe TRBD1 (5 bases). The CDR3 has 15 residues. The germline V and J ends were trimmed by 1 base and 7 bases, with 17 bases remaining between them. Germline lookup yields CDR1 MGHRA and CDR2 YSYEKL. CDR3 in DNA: TGCGCCAGCAGCCAAGCAGGGAATGGTGGTGGAGAGCAGTACTTC. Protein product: CASSQAGNGGGEQYF.

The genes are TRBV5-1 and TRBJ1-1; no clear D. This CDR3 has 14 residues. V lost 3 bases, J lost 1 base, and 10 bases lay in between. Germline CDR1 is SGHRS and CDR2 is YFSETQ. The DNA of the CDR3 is TGCGCCAGCAGCTCCCGCCCGGGGAACACTGAAGCTTTCTTT. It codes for CASSSRPGNTEAFF.

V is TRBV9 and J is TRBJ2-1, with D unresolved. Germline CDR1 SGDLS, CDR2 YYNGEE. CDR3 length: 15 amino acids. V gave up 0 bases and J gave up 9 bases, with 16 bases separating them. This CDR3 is CASSVAVVGVGEQFF. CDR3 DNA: TGTGCCAGCAGCGTAGCGGTGGTAGGCGTCGGTGAGCAGTTCTTC.

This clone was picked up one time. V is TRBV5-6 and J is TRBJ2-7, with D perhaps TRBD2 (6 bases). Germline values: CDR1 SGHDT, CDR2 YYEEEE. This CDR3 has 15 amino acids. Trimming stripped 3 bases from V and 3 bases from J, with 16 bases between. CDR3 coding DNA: TGTGCCAGCAGCTCCCTGGCGGGGAATGACTACGAGCAGTACTTC. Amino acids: CASSSLAGNDYEQYF.

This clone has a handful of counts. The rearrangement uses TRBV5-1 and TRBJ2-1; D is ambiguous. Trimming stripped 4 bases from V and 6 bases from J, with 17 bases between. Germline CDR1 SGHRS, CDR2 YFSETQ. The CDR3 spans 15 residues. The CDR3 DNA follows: TGCGCCAGCAGCGTGAAAAGGATTAGAGGCAATGAGCAGTTCTTC. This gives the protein CASSVKRIRGNEQFF.

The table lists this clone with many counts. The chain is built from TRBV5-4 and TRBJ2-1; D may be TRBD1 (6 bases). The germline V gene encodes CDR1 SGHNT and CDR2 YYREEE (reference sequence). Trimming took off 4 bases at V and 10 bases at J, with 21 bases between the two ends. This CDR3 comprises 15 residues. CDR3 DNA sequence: TGTGCCAGCAGCGTATCAGGGGTAGCCCTGGGAGAGCAGTTCTTC. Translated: CASSVSGVALGEQFF.

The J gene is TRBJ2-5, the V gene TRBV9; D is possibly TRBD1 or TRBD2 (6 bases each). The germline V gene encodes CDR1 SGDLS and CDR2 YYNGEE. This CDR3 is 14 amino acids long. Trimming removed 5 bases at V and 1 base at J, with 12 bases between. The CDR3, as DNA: TGTGCCAGCAGTTATAGGGGGGTCCAAGAGACCCAGTACTTC. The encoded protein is CASSYRGVQETQYF.

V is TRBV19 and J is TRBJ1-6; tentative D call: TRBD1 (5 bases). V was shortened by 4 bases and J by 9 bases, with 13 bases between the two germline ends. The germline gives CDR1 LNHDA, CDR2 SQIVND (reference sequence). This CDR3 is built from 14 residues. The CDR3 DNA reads TGTGCCAGTAGTACGGGAGCTAGGGGTTCACCCCTCCACTTT. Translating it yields CASSTGARGSPLHF.

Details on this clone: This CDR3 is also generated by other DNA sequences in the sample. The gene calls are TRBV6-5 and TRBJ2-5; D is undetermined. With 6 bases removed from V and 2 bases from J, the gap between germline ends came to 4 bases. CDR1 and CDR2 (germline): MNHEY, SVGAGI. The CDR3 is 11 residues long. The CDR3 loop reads CASRKQETQYF. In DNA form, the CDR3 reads TGTGCCAGCAGGAAACAAGAGACCCAGTACTTC.

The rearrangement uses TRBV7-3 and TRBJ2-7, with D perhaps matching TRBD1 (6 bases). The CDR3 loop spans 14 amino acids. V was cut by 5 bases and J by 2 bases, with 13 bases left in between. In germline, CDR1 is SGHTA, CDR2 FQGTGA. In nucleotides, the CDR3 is TGTGCCAGCAGCCAATACAGGGACCCCTACGAGCAGTACTTC. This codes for CASSQYRDPYEQYF. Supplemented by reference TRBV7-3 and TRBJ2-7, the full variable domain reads GAGVSQTPSNKVTEKGKYVELRCDPISGHTALYWYRQSLGQGPEFLIYFQGTGAADDSGLPNDRFFAVRPEGSVSTLKIQRTERGDSAVYLCASSQYRDPYEQYFGPGTRLTVT.

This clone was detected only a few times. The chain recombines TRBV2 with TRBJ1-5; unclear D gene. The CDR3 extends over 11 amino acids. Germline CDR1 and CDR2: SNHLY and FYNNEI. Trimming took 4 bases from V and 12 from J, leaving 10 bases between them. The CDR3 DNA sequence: TGTGCCAGCAGTGTTAAGGTGCTCCAGCATTTT. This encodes CASSVKVLQHF.

CDR3: CASSPIGGVTQYF. CDR3 nucleotide sequence: TGCGCCAGCAGCCCGATCGGCGGGGTTACGCAGTATTTT. The chain recombines TRBV5-1 with TRBJ2-3; weak D call: TRBD2 (6 bases). In germline, CDR1 is SGHRS, CDR2 YFSETQ. Trimming cost V 4 bases and J 8 bases, with 14 bases left between them. This CDR3 region has 13 residues.

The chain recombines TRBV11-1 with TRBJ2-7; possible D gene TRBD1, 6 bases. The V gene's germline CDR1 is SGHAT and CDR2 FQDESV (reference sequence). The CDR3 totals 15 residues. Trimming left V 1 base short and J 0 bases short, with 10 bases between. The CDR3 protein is CASSLVGTSSYEQYF. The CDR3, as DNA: TGTGCCAGCAGCTTAGTTGGGACAAGCTCCTACGAGCAGTACTTC.

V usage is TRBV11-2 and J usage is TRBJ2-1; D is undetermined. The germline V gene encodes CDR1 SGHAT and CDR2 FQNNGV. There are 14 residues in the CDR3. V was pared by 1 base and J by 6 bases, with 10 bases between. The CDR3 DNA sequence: TGTGCCAGCAGCTTAGTGGCAAACGGCAATGAGCAGTTCTTC. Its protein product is CASSLVANGNEQFF.

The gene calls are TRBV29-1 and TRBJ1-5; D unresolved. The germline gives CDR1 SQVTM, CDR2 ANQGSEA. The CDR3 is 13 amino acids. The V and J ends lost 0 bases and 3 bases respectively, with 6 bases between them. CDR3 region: CSVEDGNNQPQHF. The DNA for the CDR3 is TGCAGCGTTGAAGACGGTAACAATCAGCCCCAGCATTTT.

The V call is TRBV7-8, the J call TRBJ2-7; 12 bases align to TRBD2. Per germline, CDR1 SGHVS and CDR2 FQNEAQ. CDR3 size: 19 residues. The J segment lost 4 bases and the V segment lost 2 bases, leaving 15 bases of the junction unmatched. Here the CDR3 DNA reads TGTGCCAGCAGCTTAACGCGACTAGCGGGGGCACATAACAGATACGAGCAGTACTTC. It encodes CASSLTRLAGAHNRYEQYF.

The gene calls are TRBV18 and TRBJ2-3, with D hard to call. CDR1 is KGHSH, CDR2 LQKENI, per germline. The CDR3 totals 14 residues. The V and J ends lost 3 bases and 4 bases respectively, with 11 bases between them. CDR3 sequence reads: CASSPQSRADTQYF. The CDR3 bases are TGTGCCAGCTCACCCCAGAGTAGGGCAGATACGCAGTATTTT.

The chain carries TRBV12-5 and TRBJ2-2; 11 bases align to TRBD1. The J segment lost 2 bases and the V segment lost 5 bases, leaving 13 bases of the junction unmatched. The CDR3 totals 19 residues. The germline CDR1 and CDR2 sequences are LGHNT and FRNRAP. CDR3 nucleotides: TGTGCTAGTGGTACCGGACAGGGGGCCTTTTCAATTAACACCGGGGAGCTGTTTTTT. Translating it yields CASGTGQGAFSINTGELFF.

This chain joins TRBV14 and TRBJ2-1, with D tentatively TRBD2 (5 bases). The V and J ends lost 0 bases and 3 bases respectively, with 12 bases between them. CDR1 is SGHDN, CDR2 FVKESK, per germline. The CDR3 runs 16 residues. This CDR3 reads CASSQDEAVRYNEQFF. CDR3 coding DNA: TGTGCCAGCAGCCAAGACGAAGCGGTTCGCTACAATGAGCAGTTCTTC.

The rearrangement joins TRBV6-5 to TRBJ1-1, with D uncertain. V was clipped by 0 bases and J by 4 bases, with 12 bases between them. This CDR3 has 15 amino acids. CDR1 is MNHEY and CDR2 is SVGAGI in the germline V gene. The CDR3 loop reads CASSYSTRTSTEAFF. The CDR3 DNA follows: TGTGCCAGCAGTTACTCGACCCGGACGAGCACTGAAGCTTTCTTT.